Listed below are T cell receptor beta chains from one sample, sequenced in a study of human T cells and chemical hapten exposure. TCRdb recomputed calls from the RACE reads with MiXCR, one row per CDR3 protein. The sample carries some 79,000 distinct CDR3 sequences, more than 10% recorded once. The source material was whole blood, sampled in connection with sensitization to the hapten diphenylcyclopropenone (DPC). The receptors come from a woman in her fifties or sixties with alopecia areata. Some clones in this sample may be carry-over from other donors' samples. CDR3s include the opening cysteine and the closing phenylalanine or tryptophan. D genes are given only for firm matches. Some rows have no size entry. The others give once, few or many, or a class for an expanded clone.

j_call: TRBJ1-3
v_call: TRBV12-3/TRBV12-4
d_call: -
clone_size: many
cdr3_aa: CASSTGGLISGNTIYF
cdr3_nt: TGTGCCAGCAGTACCGGGGGACTGATCTCTGGAAACACCATATATTTT

j_call: TRBJ2-7
v_call: TRBV12-3/TRBV12-4
d_call: TRBD1
clone_size: many
cdr3_aa: CASSLARGQGAYEQYF
cdr3_nt: TGTGCCAGCAGTTTAGCCAGGGGACAGGGGGCCTACGAGCAGTACTTC

j_call: TRBJ2-1
v_call: TRBV7-6
d_call: -
clone_size: -
cdr3_aa: CASSLGSGYSSYNEQFF
cdr3_nt: TGTGCCAGCAGCTTAGGCAGCGGTTATAGCTCCTACAATGAGCAGTTCTTC

j_call: TRBJ2-5
v_call: TRBV19
d_call: -
clone_size: many
cdr3_aa: CASREYPGAETQYF
cdr3_nt: TGTGCCAGTAGAGAATATCCGGGAGCGGAGACCCAGTACTTC

j_call: TRBJ2-1
v_call: TRBV5-1
d_call: TRBD2
clone_size: -
cdr3_aa: CASSLGAGEGEQFF
cdr3_nt: TGCGCCAGCAGCTTGGGGGCGGGAGAGGGTGAGCAGTTCTTC

j_call: TRBJ2-1
v_call: TRBV7-2
d_call: -
clone_size: many
cdr3_aa: CASSLDGPGVYNEQFF
cdr3_nt: TGTGCCAGCAGCTTAGACGGGCCCGGGGTTTACAATGAGCAGTTCTTC

j_call: TRBJ1-2
v_call: TRBV7-9
d_call: -
clone_size: many
cdr3_aa: CASSPRGQDGYTF
cdr3_nt: TGTGCCAGCAGCCCACGGGGGCAGGATGGCTACACCTTC

j_call: TRBJ2-7
v_call: TRBV30
d_call: -
clone_size: few
cdr3_aa: CAWSVSNEQYF
cdr3_nt: TGTGCCTGGAGTGTTTCCAACGAGCAGTACTTC

j_call: TRBJ2-1
v_call: TRBV11-2
d_call: -
clone_size: many
cdr3_aa: CASSYDYNEQFF
cdr3_nt: TGTGCCAGCAGTTATGACTACAATGAGCAGTTCTTC

j_call: TRBJ1-2
v_call: TRBV20-1
d_call: TRBD1
clone_size: few
cdr3_aa: CSAGAGGITNYGYTF
cdr3_nt: TGCAGTGCTGGGGCAGGGGGTATCACTAACTATGGCTACACCTTC

j_call: TRBJ1-1
v_call: TRBV25-1
d_call: -
clone_size: many
cdr3_aa: CASSLSGRTEAFF
cdr3_nt: TGTGCCAGCAGTCTATCAGGGCGCACTGAAGCTTTCTTT

j_call: TRBJ2-7
v_call: TRBV7-9
d_call: -
clone_size: -
cdr3_aa: CASSLVVPPGAEQYF
cdr3_nt: TGTGCCAGCAGCTTAGTAGTTCCCCCGGGTGCCGAGCAGTACTTC

j_call: TRBJ1-1
v_call: TRBV14
d_call: -
clone_size: -
cdr3_aa: CASSQDGWRTEAFF
cdr3_nt: TGTGCCAGCAGCCAAGATGGGTGGAGAACTGAAGCTTTCTTT

j_call: TRBJ1-5
v_call: TRBV19
d_call: -
clone_size: few
cdr3_aa: CASSMQSGQPQHF
cdr3_nt: TGTGCCAGTAGTATGCAGTCCGGGCAGCCCCAGCATTTT

j_call: TRBJ2-1
v_call: TRBV27
d_call: TRBD2
clone_size: many
cdr3_aa: CASSLGGMGAGGLSYNEQFF
cdr3_nt: TGTGCCAGCAGTTTGGGGGGAATGGGAGCGGGAGGGCTCTCCTACAATGAGCAGTTCTTC

j_call: TRBJ2-3
v_call: TRBV20-1
d_call: -
clone_size: many
cdr3_aa: CSARDTQGVVVGTQYF
cdr3_nt: TGCAGTGCTAGAGATACCCAGGGAGTTGTGGTTGGTACGCAGTATTTT

j_call: TRBJ2-5
v_call: TRBV12-3/TRBV12-4
d_call: -
clone_size: many
cdr3_aa: CASSLWGFQETQYF
cdr3_nt: TGTGCCAGCAGTTTATGGGGATTCCAAGAGACCCAGTACTTC

j_call: TRBJ1-4
v_call: TRBV5-4
d_call: -
clone_size: many
cdr3_aa: CASSSAPAGRGELFF
cdr3_nt: TGTGCCAGCAGCTCGGCACCAGCCGGCCGGGGAGAACTGTTTTTT

j_call: TRBJ2-1
v_call: TRBV2
d_call: -
clone_size: many
cdr3_aa: CASSERGGSYNEQFF
cdr3_nt: TGTGCCAGCAGTGAAAGAGGGGGATCCTACAATGAGCAGTTCTTC

j_call: TRBJ1-2
v_call: TRBV20-1
d_call: TRBD1
clone_size: many
cdr3_aa: CSAEQGGHGYTF
cdr3_nt: TGCAGTGCTGAACAGGGGGGCCATGGCTACACCTTC

j_call: TRBJ2-5
v_call: TRBV4-3
d_call: TRBD2
clone_size: many
cdr3_aa: CASSQLLGLAEETQYF
cdr3_nt: TGCGCCAGCAGCCAACTCCTGGGGCTAGCGGAAGAGACCCAGTACTTC

j_call: TRBJ2-1
v_call: TRBV6-2/TRBV6-3
d_call: TRBD1
clone_size: many
cdr3_aa: CASSSDRGLNEQFF
cdr3_nt: TGTGCCAGCAGTTCGGACAGGGGGCTCAATGAGCAGTTCTTC

j_call: TRBJ1-1
v_call: TRBV12-3/TRBV12-4
d_call: -
clone_size: -
cdr3_aa: CASSYKPENTEAFF
cdr3_nt: TGTGCCAGCAGTTATAAACCCGAGAACACTGAAGCTTTCTTT

j_call: TRBJ1-2
v_call: TRBV18
d_call: -
clone_size: -
cdr3_aa: CASSRFGETPNF
cdr3_nt: TGTGCCAGCTCAAGGTTTGGCGAGACCCCCAACTTC

j_call: TRBJ1-5
v_call: TRBV29-1
d_call: -
clone_size: many
cdr3_aa: CSVGEYNQPQHF
cdr3_nt: TGCAGCGTTGGAGAGTACAATCAGCCCCAGCATTTT

j_call: TRBJ2-1
v_call: TRBV3-1
d_call: -
clone_size: few
cdr3_aa: CASSQEMTGDEQFF
cdr3_nt: TGTGCCAGCAGCCAAGAGATGACAGGAGATGAGCAGTTCTTC

j_call: TRBJ2-1
v_call: TRBV4-3
d_call: -
clone_size: few
cdr3_aa: CASSPLGPAASYNEQFF
cdr3_nt: TGCGCCAGCAGCCCCCTGGGTCCAGCGGCCTCCTACAATGAGCAGTTCTTC

j_call: TRBJ2-3
v_call: TRBV9
d_call: TRBD2
clone_size: many
cdr3_aa: CASSLGLAGGDTQYF
cdr3_nt: TGTGCCAGCAGCCTGGGACTAGCGGGAGGAGATACGCAGTATTTT

j_call: TRBJ2-3
v_call: TRBV18
d_call: TRBD2
clone_size: few
cdr3_aa: CASSPPWTSGRLTDTQYF
cdr3_nt: TGTGCCAGCTCACCACCCTGGACTAGCGGGAGGTTGACAGATACGCAGTATTTT

j_call: TRBJ1-5
v_call: TRBV24-1
d_call: -
clone_size: many
cdr3_aa: CATSDGGSNQPQHF
cdr3_nt: TGTGCCACCAGTGATGGGGGTAGCAATCAGCCCCAGCATTTT

j_call: TRBJ2-7
v_call: TRBV12-3/TRBV12-4
d_call: TRBD2
clone_size: -
cdr3_aa: CASTVTSGSYEQYF
cdr3_nt: TGTGCCAGCACTGTGACTAGCGGGAGTTACGAGCAGTACTTC

j_call: TRBJ2-1
v_call: TRBV12-3/TRBV12-4
d_call: -
clone_size: once
cdr3_aa: CASSLLVRYNEQFF
cdr3_nt: TGTGCCAGCAGCCTACTAGTTCGATACAATGAGCAGTTCTTC

j_call: TRBJ2-1
v_call: TRBV19
d_call: -
clone_size: -
cdr3_aa: CASSASRGLGTHNEQFF
cdr3_nt: TGTGCCAGTAGCGCGAGCCGAGGACTGGGGACCCACAATGAGCAGTTCTTC

j_call: TRBJ1-2
v_call: TRBV29-1
d_call: -
clone_size: -
cdr3_aa: CSGRTVRGYTF
cdr3_nt: TGCAGCGGGCGCACCGTACGAGGCTACACCTTC

j_call: TRBJ1-3
v_call: TRBV20-1
d_call: TRBD1
clone_size: many
cdr3_aa: CSAQDRASGNTIYF
cdr3_nt: TGCAGTGCTCAGGACAGGGCGTCTGGAAACACCATATATTTT

j_call: TRBJ1-5
v_call: TRBV2
d_call: -
clone_size: -
cdr3_aa: CASSERTGAGQPQHF
cdr3_nt: TGTGCCAGCAGCGAACGTACGGGGGCCGGGCAGCCCCAGCATTTT

j_call: TRBJ2-5
v_call: TRBV28
d_call: TRBD2
clone_size: many
cdr3_aa: CASSRLADQETQYF
cdr3_nt: TGTGCCAGCAGTCGACTAGCGGACCAAGAGACCCAGTACTTC

j_call: TRBJ1-5
v_call: TRBV19
d_call: TRBD1
clone_size: many
cdr3_aa: CASTRTGDGAQHF
cdr3_nt: TGTGCCAGTACCAGGACAGGGGATGGGGCCCAGCATTTT

j_call: TRBJ1-5
v_call: TRBV24-1
d_call: -
clone_size: many
cdr3_aa: CALTRENQPQHF
cdr3_nt: TGTGCCCTCACCAGGGAGAATCAGCCCCAGCATTTT

j_call: TRBJ1-2
v_call: TRBV30
d_call: -
clone_size: -
cdr3_aa: CAWSRRSYGYTF
cdr3_nt: TGTGCCTGGAGTCGAAGGAGCTATGGCTACACCTTC

j_call: TRBJ2-3
v_call: TRBV7-9
d_call: -
clone_size: few
cdr3_aa: CASSSDSPSQYF
cdr3_nt: TGTGCCAGCAGCTCGGACAGCCCGTCGCAGTATTTT

j_call: TRBJ2-5
v_call: TRBV7-2
d_call: -
clone_size: many
cdr3_aa: CASSAGDFGETQYF
cdr3_nt: TGTGCCAGCAGCGCCGGGGACTTCGGAGAGACCCAGTACTTC

j_call: TRBJ2-4
v_call: TRBV6-2/TRBV6-3
d_call: TRBD2
clone_size: many
cdr3_aa: CASSTALAGVQYF
cdr3_nt: TGTGCCAGCAGCACAGCACTAGCGGGAGTCCAATACTTC

j_call: TRBJ2-1
v_call: TRBV6-2/TRBV6-3
d_call: -
clone_size: -
cdr3_aa: CASNYIAGSSSYNEQFF
cdr3_nt: TGTGCCAGCAATTACATCGCGGGATCTAGCTCCTACAATGAGCAGTTCTTC

j_call: TRBJ1-2
v_call: TRBV5-8
d_call: TRBD1
clone_size: few
cdr3_aa: CASSFRGKVDYGYTF
cdr3_nt: TGTGCCAGCAGCTTCAGGGGGAAGGTCGACTATGGCTACACCTTC

j_call: TRBJ2-7
v_call: TRBV10-2
d_call: TRBD2
clone_size: many
cdr3_aa: CTGLAAYEQYF
cdr3_nt: TGCACGGGGCTAGCGGCCTACGAGCAGTACTTC

j_call: TRBJ2-1
v_call: TRBV5-1
d_call: -
clone_size: -
cdr3_aa: CASSWGGSNEQFF
cdr3_nt: TGCGCCAGCAGCTGGGGAGGTAGCAATGAGCAGTTCTTC

j_call: TRBJ2-1
v_call: TRBV9
d_call: TRBD1
clone_size: -
cdr3_aa: CASSLTGTAYNEQFF
cdr3_nt: TGTGCCAGCAGTCTTACCGGGACAGCCTACAATGAGCAGTTCTTC

j_call: TRBJ1-1
v_call: TRBV29-1
d_call: -
clone_size: few
cdr3_aa: CSVEGGDRVGAFF
cdr3_nt: TGCAGCGTTGAAGGGGGGGATCGTGTCGGAGCTTTCTTT